Detailed here is one TCR beta chain. The data derive from a study of blood T cell repertoires in COVID-19. V trimming: 6 bases; J trimming: 2 bases; junction bases outside the gene matches: 10. Germline assignment: CDR1 MNHEY and CDR2 SVGAGI. The CDR3 is 15 amino acids. The table came from immunoSEQ multiplex PCR; TCRdb's copy has only in-frame clones and leaves some out. The profile shows 200,000 to 300,000 clones, about 87% of them singletons. The genes are TRBV6-5 and TRBJ2-7, with TRBD2 matching over 7 bases. This TCR was recovered from a human donor in a cohort sampled during active COVID-19. The sample taken for sequencing was peripheral blood. DNA for the CDR3: TGTGCCAGCAGGAGGGGAGGGGCGATTACCTACGAGCAGTACTTC. Encoded protein: CASRRGGAITYEQYF.